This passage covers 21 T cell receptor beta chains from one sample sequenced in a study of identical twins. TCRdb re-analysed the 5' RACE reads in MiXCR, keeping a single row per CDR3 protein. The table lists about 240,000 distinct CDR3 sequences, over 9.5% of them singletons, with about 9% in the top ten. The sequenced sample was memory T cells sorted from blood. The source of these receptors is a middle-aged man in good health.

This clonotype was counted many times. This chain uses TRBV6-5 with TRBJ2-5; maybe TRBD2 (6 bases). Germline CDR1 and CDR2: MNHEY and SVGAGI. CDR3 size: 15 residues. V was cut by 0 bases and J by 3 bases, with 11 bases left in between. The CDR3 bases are TGTGCCAGCAGTTACTCTTGGGGGGAGAAAGAGACCCAGTACTTC. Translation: CASSYSWGEKETQYF.

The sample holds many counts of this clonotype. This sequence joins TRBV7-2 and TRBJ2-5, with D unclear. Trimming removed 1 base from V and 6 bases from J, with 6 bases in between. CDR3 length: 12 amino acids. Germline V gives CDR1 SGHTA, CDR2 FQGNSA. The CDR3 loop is CASSLEAKTQYF. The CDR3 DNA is TGTGCCAGCAGCTTAGAGGCCAAGACCCAGTACTTC.

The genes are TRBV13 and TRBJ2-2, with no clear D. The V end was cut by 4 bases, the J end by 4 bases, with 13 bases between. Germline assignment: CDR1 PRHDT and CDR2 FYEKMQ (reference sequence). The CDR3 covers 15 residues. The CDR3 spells CASSWRSIGTGELFF. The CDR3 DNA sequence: TGTGCCAGCAGCTGGCGGTCTATTGGCACCGGGGAGCTGTTTTTT.

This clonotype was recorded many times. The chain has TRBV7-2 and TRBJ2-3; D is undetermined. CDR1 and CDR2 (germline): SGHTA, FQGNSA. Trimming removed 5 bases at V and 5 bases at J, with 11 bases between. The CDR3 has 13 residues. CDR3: CASSLVSLDTQYF. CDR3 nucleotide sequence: TGTGCCAGCAGCCTGGTTAGTTTAGATACGCAGTATTTT. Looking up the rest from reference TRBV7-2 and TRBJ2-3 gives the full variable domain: GAGVSQSPSNKVTEKGKDVELRCDPISGHTALYWYRQSLGQGLEFLIYFQGNSAPDKSGLPSDRFSAERTGGSVSTLTIQRTQQEDSAVYLCASSLVSLDTQYFGPGTRLTVL.

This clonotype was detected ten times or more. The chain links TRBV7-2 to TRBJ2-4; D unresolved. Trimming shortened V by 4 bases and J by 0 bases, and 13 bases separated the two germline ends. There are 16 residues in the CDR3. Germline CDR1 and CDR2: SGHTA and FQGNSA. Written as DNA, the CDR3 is TGTGCCAGCAGCTCGGCAAGGGCTGCAGCCAAAAACATTCAGTACTTC. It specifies CASSSARAAAKNIQYF.

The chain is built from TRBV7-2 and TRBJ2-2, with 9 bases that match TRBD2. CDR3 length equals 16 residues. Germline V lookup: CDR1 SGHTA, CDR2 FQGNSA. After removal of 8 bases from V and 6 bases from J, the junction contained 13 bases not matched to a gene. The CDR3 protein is CASAMGGLAGPGELFF. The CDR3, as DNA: TGTGCCAGCGCAATGGGGGGCCTAGCGGGACCCGGGGAGCTGTTTTTT.

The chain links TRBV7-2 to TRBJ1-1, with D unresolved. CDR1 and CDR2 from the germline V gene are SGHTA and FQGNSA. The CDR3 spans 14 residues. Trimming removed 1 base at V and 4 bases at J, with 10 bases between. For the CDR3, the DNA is TGTGCCAGCAGCTTAGGGGCAGGATCCACTGAAGCTTTCTTT. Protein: CASSLGAGSTEAFF.

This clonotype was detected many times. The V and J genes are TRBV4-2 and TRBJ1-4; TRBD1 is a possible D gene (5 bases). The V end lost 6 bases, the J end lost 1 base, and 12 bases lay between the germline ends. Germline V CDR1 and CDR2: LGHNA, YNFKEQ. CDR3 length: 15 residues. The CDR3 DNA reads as TGTGCCAGCAGGCTAGGGGATGTAACTAATGAAAAACTGTTTTTT. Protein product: CASRLGDVTNEKLFF.

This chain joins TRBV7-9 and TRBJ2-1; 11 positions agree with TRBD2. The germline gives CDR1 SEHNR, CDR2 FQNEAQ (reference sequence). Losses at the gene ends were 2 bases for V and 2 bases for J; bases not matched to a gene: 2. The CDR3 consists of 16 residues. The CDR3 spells CASSLKLAGAYNEQFF. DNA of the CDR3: TGTGCCAGCAGCTTAAAACTAGCGGGAGCCTACAATGAGCAGTTCTTC.

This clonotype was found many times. The CDR3 DNA reads as TGCAGTGCTAGAGTGGCAGGGAGGACTGAAGCTTTCTTT. Its translation: CSARVAGRTEAFF. V is TRBV20-1 and J is TRBJ1-1, with D possibly matching TRBD1 (5 bases). The CDR3 runs to 13 residues. CDR1 is DFQATT and CDR2 is SNEGSKA in the germline V gene (reference sequence). Trimming took off 1 base at V and 5 bases at J, with 11 bases between the two ends.

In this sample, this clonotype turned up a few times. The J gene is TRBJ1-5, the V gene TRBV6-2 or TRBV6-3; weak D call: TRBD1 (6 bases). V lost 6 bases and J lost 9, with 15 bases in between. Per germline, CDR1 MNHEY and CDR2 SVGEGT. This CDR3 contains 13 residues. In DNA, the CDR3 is TGTGCCAGCAGGGACAGCTCTTATTGGCCCCAGCATTTT. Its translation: CASRDSSYWPQHF.

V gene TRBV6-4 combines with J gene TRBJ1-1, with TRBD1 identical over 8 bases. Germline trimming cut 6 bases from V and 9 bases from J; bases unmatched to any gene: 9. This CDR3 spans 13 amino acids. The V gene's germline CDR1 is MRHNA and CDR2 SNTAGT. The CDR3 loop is CASRKDREFKAFF. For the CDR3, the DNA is TGTGCCAGCAGGAAGGACAGGGAATTTAAAGCTTTCTTT.

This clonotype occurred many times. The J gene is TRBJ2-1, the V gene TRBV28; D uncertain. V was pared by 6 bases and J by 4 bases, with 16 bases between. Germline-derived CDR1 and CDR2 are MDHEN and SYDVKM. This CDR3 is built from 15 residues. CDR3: CASSPDSSPYNEQFF. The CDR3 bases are TGTGCCAGCAGCCCAGACTCCAGCCCTTACAATGAGCAGTTCTTC.

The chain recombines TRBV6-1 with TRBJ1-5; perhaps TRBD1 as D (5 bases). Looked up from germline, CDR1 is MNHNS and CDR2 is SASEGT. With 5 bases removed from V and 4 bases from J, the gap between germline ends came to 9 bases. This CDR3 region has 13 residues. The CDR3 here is CASSPRDNQPQHF. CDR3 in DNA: TGTGCCAGCAGTCCCAGGGATAATCAGCCCCAGCATTTT.

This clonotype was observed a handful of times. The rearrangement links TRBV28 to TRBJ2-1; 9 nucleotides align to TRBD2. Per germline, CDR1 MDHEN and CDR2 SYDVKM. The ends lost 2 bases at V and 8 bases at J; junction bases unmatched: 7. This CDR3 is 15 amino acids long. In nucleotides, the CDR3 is TGTGCCAGCAGTTTACAAGCGGGAGGAAGGCATGAGCAGTTCTTC. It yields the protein CASSLQAGGRHEQFF.

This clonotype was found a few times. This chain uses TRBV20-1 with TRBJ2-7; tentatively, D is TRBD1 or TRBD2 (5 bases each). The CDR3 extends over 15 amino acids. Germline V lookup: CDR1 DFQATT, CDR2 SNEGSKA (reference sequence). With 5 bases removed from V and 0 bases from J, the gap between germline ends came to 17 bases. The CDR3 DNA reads TGCAGTGCTGGAGGACATGTGGGGAGCTCCTACGAGCAGTACTTC. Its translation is CSAGGHVGSSYEQYF.

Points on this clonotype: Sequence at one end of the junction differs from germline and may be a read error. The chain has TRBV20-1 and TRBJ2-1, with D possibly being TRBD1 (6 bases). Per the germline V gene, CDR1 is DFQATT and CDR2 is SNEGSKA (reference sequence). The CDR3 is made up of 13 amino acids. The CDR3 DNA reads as TGCACTGCTAGCCAGGACAGAAACAATGAGCAGTTCTTC. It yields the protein CTASQDRNNEQFF.

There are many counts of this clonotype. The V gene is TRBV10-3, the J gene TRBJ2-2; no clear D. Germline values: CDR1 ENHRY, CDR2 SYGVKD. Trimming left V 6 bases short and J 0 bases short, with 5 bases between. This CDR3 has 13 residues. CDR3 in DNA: TGTGCCATCAGGGCTACGAACACCGGGGAGCTGTTTTTT. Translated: CAIRATNTGELFF.

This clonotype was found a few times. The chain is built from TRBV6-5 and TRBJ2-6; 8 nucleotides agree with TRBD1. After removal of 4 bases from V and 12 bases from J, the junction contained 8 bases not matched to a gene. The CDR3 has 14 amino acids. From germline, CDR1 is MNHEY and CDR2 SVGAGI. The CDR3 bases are TGTGCCAGCAGTTCCGGGACAGGTCCCTTCGTCCTGACTTTC. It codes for CASSSGTGPFVLTF.

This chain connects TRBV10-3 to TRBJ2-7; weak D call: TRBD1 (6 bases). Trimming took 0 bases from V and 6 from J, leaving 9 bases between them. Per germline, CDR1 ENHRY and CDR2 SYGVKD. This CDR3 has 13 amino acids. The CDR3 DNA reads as TGTGCCATCAGTGAGTCGAAAGGGGGCGAGCAGTACTTC. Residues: CAISESKGGEQYF.

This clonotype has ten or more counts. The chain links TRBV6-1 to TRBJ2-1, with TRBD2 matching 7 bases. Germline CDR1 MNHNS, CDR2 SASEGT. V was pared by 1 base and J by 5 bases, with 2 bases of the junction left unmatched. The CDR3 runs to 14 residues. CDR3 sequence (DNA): TGTGCCAGCAGTGAAGGACTAGCAGACAATGAGCAGTTCTTC. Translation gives CASSEGLADNEQFF.